The 4 T cell receptor beta chains given below trace back to one sample, sequenced in a study of beta chain features in type 1 diabetes. Study-wide results and caveats: Patients with Type 1 diabetes showed moderately but significantly shorter TCRB CDR3s in all four CD4+ subsets.

No cognate antigen is known for these TCRs. Expressed TCRB transcripts got sequenced, as all isolated RNA was reverse transcribed. The repertoire was sequenced with immunoSEQ multiplex PCR; TCRdb's copy has only in-frame clones and lacks some. The repertoire has over 55,000 clones, roughly 52% of them found once; the top ten carry around 2.5%. Sequenced sample: Tregs from blood. The receptors derive from a middle-aged woman with type 1 diabetes.

In its sample, this clone was seen many times. The chain links TRBV28 to TRBJ1-4; perhaps TRBD1 as D (6 bases). The CDR3 has 15 amino acids. Germline values: CDR1 MDHEN, CDR2 SYDVKM. V lost 5 bases and J lost 0, with 10 bases in between. The CDR3 loop reads CASSADSPTNEKLFF. The CDR3 DNA reads TGTGCCAGCAGTGCGGACAGTCCAACTAATGAAAAACTGTTTTTT.

The chain carries TRBV7-2 and TRBJ2-1; D possibly corresponds to TRBD2 (6 bases). V dropped 2 bases and J dropped 10 bases, with 18 bases sitting between them. From germline, CDR1 is SGHTA and CDR2 FQGNSA. The CDR3 spans 15 residues. CDR3 in amino acids: CASSLIRTGAKEQFF. CDR3 nucleotides: TGTGCCAGCAGCTTAATTCGGACGGGAGCTAAAGAGCAGTTCTTC.

The chain employs TRBV7-2 and TRBJ2-7; no clear D gene. The CDR3 is 15 amino acids. Germline CDR1 SGHTA, CDR2 FQGNSA. Deletions cut 3 bases from V and 7 bases from J, with 19 bases between. The CDR3 DNA is TGTGCCAGCAGCTTTTCAGACGGATTTTCGAGGGAGCAGTACTTC. It codes for CASSFSDGFSREQYF.

The rearrangement links TRBV28 to TRBJ2-2; TRBD1 is a possible D gene (5 bases). V was shortened by 3 bases and J by 6 bases, with 11 bases between the two germline ends. The CDR3 is made up of 14 amino acids. Germline values: CDR1 MDHEN, CDR2 SYDVKM. The CDR3 is CASSLGLPPGELFF. The DNA for the CDR3 is TGTGCCAGCAGTTTGGGGCTACCTCCCGGGGAGCTGTTTTTT.